This is a list of T cell receptor beta chains from one sample in a study of blood T cell repertoires in COVID-19. Here immunoSEQ multiplex PCR was the method, and the copy in TCRdb shows in-frame clones only, minus some. The repertoire includes under 250,000 clones, 80% of them detected once, and about 13% sits in the top ten. Specimen: peripheral blood. The receptors come from a human donor in a cohort sampled during active COVID-19. Each CDR3 is given with its conserved first and last residue. D genes are given only for firm matches.

V gene	J gene	D gene	CDR3 protein
TRBV4-2	TRBJ1-2	-	CASSQDLEALYGYTF
TRBV7-6	TRBJ1-5	-	CASSPGFWQPQHF
TRBV11-1	TRBJ2-5	-	CASSLVGPQRETQYF
TRBV6-5	TRBJ2-1	TRBD2	CASMGGGQQFF
TRBV7-2	TRBJ2-3	TRBD2	CASSLAWRGGGPDTQYF
TRBV15	TRBJ2-2	TRBD1	CATSRDGTGTIVTGELFF
TRBV5-1	TRBJ1-5	TRBD1	CASSRTGSSEPQHF
TRBV6-1	TRBJ1-1	-	CASRPLTGNTEAFF
TRBV7-2	TRBJ2-5	TRBD2	CASSSSGGAVETQYF
TRBV15	TRBJ1-5	-	CATSRVRVQPQHF
TRBV6-5	TRBJ2-7	-	CASRTGSPFFEQYF
TRBV6-5	TRBJ1-1	-	CASSYDTLNTEAFF
TRBV4-1	TRBJ2-4	TRBD2	CASSQVMVAGGAGDIQYF
TRBV9	TRBJ1-5	-	CASNRGGNQPQHF
TRBV7-8	TRBJ1-1	-	CASSLGRTEAFF
TRBV11-2	TRBJ2-2	TRBD1	CASSLDRDRQSGELFF
TRBV4-1	TRBJ2-1	-	CASSQEGGLSNEQFF
TRBV4-1	TRBJ1-3	TRBD1	CASSRATGDSGNTIYF
TRBV5-1	TRBJ2-2	TRBD1	CASSFGTGVVGELFF
TRBV19	TRBJ1-1	TRBD1	CASSQLGDGQGGTEAFF
TRBV5-1	TRBJ2-2	-	CASSRDTARTGELFF
TRBV10-3	TRBJ2-6	TRBD1	CAIRRPGTGIRVSGANVLTF
TRBV24-1	TRBJ2-2	TRBD1	CATSATSGTGEDTGELFF
TRBV6-5	TRBJ2-1	TRBD2	CASSYSRTSGGNEQFF
TRBV28	TRBJ2-2	TRBD2	CASTTREAGGPTGELFF
TRBV19	TRBJ2-1	TRBD2	CASRSSGISWGEQFF
TRBV5-4	TRBJ2-7	-	CASSLAPGNYEQYF
TRBV7-6	TRBJ2-7	-	CASSRDLNYEQYF
TRBV6-5	TRBJ1-2	TRBD1	CASSYQQGLNYGYTF
TRBV14	TRBJ1-5	-	CASSLSGALQPQHF
TRBV6-6	TRBJ2-3	TRBD1	CASSLLRTGAPDTQYF
TRBV30	TRBJ2-3	-	CAWSVSGSDTQYF
TRBV12-3/TRBV12-4	TRBJ2-7	-	CASSTDRAYEQYF
TRBV6-2/TRBV6-3	TRBJ1-5	-	CASSYRGQNSNQPQHF
TRBV12-3/TRBV12-4	TRBJ1-4	-	CASRWGGEKLFF
TRBV28	TRBJ1-6	-	CASSRGGANPNSPLHF
TRBV28	TRBJ1-1	-	CASSLVGLRTEAFF
TRBV19	TRBJ1-3	-	CASTIRGSGNTIYF
TRBV5-6	TRBJ2-3	-	CASSRTGTSTDTQYF
TRBV29-1	TRBJ1-4	-	CSALTLGKLFF
TRBV18	TRBJ2-5	-	CASSPAGAKETQYF
TRBV6-2/TRBV6-3	TRBJ2-7	TRBD1	CASSRPTGYTYEQYF
TRBV4-2	TRBJ2-1	TRBD2	CASSFVGLAGDSEQFF
TRBV7-6	TRBJ1-4	TRBD1	CASSLGTGVPEKLFF
TRBV6-5	TRBJ1-1	-	CASRGSLNTEAFF
TRBV28	TRBJ1-1	-	CASSFGQGGDTEAFF
TRBV19	TRBJ1-5	-	CASSISDSLSNQPQHF
TRBV15	TRBJ1-4	-	CATSGFFGQTNEKLFF
TRBV5-5	TRBJ1-2	-	CASSLIGEANYGYTF
TRBV2	TRBJ2-7	TRBD1	CASSKGHTGAKDEQYF